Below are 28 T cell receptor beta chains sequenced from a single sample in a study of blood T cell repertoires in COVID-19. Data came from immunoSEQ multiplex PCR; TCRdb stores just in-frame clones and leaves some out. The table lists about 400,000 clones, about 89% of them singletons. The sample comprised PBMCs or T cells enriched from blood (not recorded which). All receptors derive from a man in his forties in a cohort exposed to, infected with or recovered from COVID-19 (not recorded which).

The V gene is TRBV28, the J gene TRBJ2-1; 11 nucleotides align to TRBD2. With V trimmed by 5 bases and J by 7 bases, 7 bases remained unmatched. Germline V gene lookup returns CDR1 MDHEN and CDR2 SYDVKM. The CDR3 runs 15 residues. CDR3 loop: CASSKPGLAVNEQFF. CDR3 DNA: TGTGCCAGCAGTAAACCGGGACTAGCGGTGAATGAGCAGTTCTTC.

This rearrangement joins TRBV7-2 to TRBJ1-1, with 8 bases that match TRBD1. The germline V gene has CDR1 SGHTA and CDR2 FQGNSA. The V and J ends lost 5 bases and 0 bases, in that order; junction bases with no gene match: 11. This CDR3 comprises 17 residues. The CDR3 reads CASSLGTGDIMNTEAFF. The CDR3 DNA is TGTGCCAGCAGCCTAGGGACAGGAGACATTATGAACACTGAAGCTTTCTTT.

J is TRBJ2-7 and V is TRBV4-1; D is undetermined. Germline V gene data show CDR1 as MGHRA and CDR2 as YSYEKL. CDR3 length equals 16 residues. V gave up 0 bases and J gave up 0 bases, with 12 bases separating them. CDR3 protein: CASSQERSDHSYEQYF. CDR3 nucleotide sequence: TGCGCCAGCAGCCAAGAAAGGAGTGACCACTCCTACGAGCAGTACTTC.

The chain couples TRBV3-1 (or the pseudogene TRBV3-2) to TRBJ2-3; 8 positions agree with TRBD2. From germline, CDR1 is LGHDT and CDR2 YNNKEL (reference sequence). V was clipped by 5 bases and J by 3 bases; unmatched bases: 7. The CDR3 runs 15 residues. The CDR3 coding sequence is TGTGCCAGCAGCTCCGGGACTAGACCTACAGATACGCAGTATTTT. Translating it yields CASSSGTRPTDTQYF.

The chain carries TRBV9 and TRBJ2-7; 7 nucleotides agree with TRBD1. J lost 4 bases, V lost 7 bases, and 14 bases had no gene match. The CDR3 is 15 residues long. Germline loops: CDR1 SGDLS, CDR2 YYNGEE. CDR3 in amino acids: CASYSLQRDSYEQYF. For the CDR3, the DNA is TGTGCCAGCTACTCTTTACAAAGGGACAGTTACGAGCAGTACTTC.

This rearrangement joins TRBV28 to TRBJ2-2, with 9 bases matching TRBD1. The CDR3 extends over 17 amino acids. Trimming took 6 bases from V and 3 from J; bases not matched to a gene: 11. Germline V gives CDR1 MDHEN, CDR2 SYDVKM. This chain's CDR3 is CASSASPGTGHTGELFF. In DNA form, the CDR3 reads TGTGCCAGCAGCGCCTCCCCCGGGACAGGGCACACCGGGGAGCTGTTTTTT. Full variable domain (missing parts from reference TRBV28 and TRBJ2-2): DVKVTQSSRYLVKRTGEKVFLECVQDMDHENMFWYRQDPGLGLRLIYFSYDVKMKEKGDIPEGYSVSREKKERFSLILESASTNQTSMYLCASSASPGTGHTGELFFGEGSRLTVL.

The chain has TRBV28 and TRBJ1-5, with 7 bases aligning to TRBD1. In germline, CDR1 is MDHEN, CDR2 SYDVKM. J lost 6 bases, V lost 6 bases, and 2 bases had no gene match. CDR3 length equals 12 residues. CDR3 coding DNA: TGTGCCAGCAGCAGGGGGGTTCAGCCCCAGCATTTT. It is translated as CASSRGVQPQHF.

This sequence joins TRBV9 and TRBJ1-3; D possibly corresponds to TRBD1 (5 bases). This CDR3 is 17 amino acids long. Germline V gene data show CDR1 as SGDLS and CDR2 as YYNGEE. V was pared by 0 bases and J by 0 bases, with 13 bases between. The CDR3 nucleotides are TGTGCCAGCAGCGTAGCCCCAACAGGTCTCTCTGGAAACACCATATATTTT. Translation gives CASSVAPTGLSGNTIYF.

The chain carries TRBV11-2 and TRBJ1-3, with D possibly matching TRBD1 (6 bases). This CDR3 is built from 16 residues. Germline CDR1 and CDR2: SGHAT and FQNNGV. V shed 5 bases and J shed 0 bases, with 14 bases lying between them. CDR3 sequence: CASSPIRGGSGNTIYF. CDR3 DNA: TGTGCCAGCAGCCCAATAAGGGGGGGCTCTGGAAACACCATATATTTT.

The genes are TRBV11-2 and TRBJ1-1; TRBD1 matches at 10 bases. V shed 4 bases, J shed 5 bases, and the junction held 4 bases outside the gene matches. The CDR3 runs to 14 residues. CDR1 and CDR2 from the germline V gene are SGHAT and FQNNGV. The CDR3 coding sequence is TGTGCCAGCAGCTGGGGACAGGGGAGTACTGAAGCTTTCTTT. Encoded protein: CASSWGQGSTEAFF.

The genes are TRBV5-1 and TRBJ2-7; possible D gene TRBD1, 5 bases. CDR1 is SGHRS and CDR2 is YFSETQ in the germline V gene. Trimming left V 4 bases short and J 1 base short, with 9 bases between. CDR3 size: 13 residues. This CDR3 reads CASSPRTSYEQYF. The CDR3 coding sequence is TGCGCCAGCAGCCCGCGGACATCCTACGAGCAGTACTTC.

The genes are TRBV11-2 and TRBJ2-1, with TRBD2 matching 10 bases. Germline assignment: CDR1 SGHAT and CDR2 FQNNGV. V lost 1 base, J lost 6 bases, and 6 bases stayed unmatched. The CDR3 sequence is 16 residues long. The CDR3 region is CASSLVGSGRFNEQFF. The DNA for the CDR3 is TGTGCCAGCAGCTTAGTTGGTAGCGGGAGGTTCAATGAGCAGTTCTTC.

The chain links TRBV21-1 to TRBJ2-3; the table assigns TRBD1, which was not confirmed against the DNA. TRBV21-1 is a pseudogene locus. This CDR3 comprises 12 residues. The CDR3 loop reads CASSNQTDTQYF. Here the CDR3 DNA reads TGTGCCAGCAGCAACCAGACAGATACGCAGTATTTT.

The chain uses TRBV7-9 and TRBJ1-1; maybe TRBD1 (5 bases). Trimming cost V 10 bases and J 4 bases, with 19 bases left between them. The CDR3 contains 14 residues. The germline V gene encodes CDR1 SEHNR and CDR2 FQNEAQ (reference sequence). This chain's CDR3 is CAIGSLGGSTEAFF. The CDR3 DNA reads TGTGCCATTGGTAGCCTGGGGGGGAGCACTGAAGCTTTCTTT.

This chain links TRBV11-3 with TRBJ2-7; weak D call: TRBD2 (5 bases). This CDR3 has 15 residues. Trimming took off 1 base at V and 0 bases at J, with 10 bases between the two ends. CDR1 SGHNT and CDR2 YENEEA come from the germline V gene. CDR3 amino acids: CASSLGGLSSYEQYF. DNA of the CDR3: TGTGCCAGCAGCTTAGGCGGGCTAAGCTCCTACGAGCAGTACTTC.

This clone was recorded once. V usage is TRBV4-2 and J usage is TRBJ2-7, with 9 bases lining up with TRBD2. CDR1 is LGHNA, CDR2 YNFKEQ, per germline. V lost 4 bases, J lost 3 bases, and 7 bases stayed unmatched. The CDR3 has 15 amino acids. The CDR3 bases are TGTGCCAGCAGCCGCGAGATGACTAGCGGCTACGAGCAGTACTTC. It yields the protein CASSREMTSGYEQYF.

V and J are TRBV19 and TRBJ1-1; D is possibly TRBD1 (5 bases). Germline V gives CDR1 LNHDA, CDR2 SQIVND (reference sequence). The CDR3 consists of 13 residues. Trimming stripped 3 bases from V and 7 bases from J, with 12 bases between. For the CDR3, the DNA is TGTGCCAGTAGTATGGCGGGGGGGGATGAAGCTTTCTTT. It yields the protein CASSMAGGDEAFF.

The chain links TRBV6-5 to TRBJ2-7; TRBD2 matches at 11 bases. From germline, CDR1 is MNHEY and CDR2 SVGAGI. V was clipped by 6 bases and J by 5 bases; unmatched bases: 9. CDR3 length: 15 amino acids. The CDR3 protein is CASRNRLAGRDEQYF. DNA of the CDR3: TGTGCCAGCAGAAACCGACTAGCGGGAAGGGACGAGCAGTACTTC.

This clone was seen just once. CDR3 sequence (DNA): TGCGCCAGCAGGCGATTTTTACTAGCCGCGCCAGATACGCAGTATTTT. Its translation: CASRRFLLAAPDTQYF. This sequence joins TRBV4-1 and TRBJ2-3, with D tentatively TRBD2 (6 bases). V lost 6 bases and J lost 4, with 20 bases in between. Per germline, CDR1 MGHRA and CDR2 YSYEKL. This CDR3 region has 16 residues.

The CDR3 DNA is TGCGCCAGCAGTGAGAGCCCCGGGACTAGCGGGAATAATGAGCAGTTCTTC. It translates to CASSESPGTSGNNEQFF. The chain joins TRBV10-1 to TRBJ2-1; TRBD2 agrees at 13 bases. This CDR3 contains 17 residues. V gave up 2 bases and J gave up 7 bases; unmatched junction bases: 8. Germline CDR1 and CDR2: WNHNN and SYGVQD (reference sequence).

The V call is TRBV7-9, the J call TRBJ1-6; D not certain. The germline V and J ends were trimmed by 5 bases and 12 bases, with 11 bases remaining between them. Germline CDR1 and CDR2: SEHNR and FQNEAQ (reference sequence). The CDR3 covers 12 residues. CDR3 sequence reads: CASSPQSGPLHF. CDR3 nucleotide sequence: TGTGCCAGCAGCCCCCAGTCTGGACCCCTCCACTTT.

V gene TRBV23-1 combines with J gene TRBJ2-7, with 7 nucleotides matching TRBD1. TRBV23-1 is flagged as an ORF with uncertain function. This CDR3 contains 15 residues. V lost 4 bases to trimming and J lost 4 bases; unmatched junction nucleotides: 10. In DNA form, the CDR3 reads TGCGCCAGCAGTCCAAGGCCTAGGGGGCAATACGAGCAGTACTTC. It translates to CASSPRPRGQYEQYF.

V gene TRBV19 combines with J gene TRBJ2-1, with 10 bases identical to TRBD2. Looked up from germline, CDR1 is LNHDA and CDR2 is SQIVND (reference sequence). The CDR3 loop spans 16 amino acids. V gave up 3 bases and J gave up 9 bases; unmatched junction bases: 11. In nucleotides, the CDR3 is TGTGCCAGTAGTATCATAGTTCTAGCGGGAGCGGGTGAGCAGTTCTTC. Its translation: CASSIIVLAGAGEQFF.

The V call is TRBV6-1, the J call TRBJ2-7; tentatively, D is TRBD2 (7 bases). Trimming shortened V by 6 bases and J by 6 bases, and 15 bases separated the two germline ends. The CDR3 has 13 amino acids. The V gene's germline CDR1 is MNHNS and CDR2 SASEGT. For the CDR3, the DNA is TGTGCCAGCAGCCAAGGGGGGGGGACCGAGCAGTACTTC. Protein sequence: CASSQGGGTEQYF.

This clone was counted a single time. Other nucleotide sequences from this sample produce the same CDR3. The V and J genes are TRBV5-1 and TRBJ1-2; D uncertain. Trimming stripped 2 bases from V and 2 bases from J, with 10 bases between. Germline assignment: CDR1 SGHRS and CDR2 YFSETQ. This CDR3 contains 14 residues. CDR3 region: CASSLEPSNYGYTF. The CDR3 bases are TGCGCCAGCAGCTTAGAGCCCTCCAACTATGGCTACACCTTC.

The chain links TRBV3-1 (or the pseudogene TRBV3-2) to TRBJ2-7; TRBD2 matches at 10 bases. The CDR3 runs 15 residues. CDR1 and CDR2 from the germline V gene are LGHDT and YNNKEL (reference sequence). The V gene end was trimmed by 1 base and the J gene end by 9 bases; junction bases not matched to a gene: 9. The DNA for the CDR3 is TGTGCCAGCAGCCAAGGGGCTAGCGGGAGTATCGGGCAGTACTTC. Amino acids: CASSQGASGSIGQYF.

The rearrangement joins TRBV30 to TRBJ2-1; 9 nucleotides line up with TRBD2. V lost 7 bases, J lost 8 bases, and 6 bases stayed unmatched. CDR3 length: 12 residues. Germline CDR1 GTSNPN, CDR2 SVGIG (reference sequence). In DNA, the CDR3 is TGTGCCTTTAGCGGGGGCTATGATGAGCAGTTCTTC. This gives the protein CAFSGGYDEQFF.

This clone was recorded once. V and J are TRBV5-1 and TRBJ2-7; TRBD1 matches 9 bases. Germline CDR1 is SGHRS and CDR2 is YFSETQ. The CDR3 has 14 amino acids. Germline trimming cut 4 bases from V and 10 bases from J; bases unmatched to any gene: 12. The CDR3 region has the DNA TGCGCCAGCAGCCCGGGACAGGGTTGGGCAACACAGTACTTC. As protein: CASSPGQGWATQYF.